These 22 T cell receptor beta chains came from one sample sequenced in a study of cytomegalovirus exposure and HLA in healthy donors. The PCR made use of 60 Vbeta and 13 Jbeta primers. Libraries were prepared by immunoSEQ multiplex PCR; TCRdb keeps only in-frame clonotypes and omits some of them. The sample yields some 220,000 clones, 80% to 90% seen once. The sample taken for sequencing was PBMCs. These receptors all stem from a young woman in good health and CMV-seronegative.

The chain has TRBV5-1 and TRBJ2-1, with a tentative D call TRBD2 (6 bases). Per the germline V gene, CDR1 is SGHRS and CDR2 is YFSETQ. Trimming pared 4 bases from V and 16 bases from J, leaving 15 bases between. CDR3 size: 11 residues. Written as DNA, the CDR3 is TGCGCCAGCAGCAGGGATGGGACTTACTTCTTC. Protein sequence: CASSRDGTYFF.

The J gene is TRBJ1-5, the V gene TRBV7-2, with TRBD1 as a possible D gene (5 bases). Germline V gives CDR1 SGHTA, CDR2 FQGNSA. This CDR3 is 14 amino acids long. The germline V and J ends were trimmed by 2 bases and 6 bases, with 11 bases remaining between them. The CDR3 DNA follows: TGTGCCAGCAGCTTAAAGGGGCAGGGTCAGCCCCAGCATTTT. Amino acids: CASSLKGQGQPQHF. The entire variable domain, with the rest obtained from reference TRBV7-2 and TRBJ1-5, is as follows: GAGVSQSPSNKVTEKGKDVELRCDPISGHTALYWYRQSLGQGLEFLIYFQGNSAPDKSGLPSDRFSAERTGGSVSTLTIQRTQQEDSAVYLCASSLKGQGQPQHFGDGTRLSIL.

This chain joins TRBV6-6 and TRBJ1-4; 7 bases are a match to TRBD1. CDR3 length: 16 amino acids. The V gene's germline CDR1 is MNHNY and CDR2 SVGAGI (reference sequence). The J segment lost 4 bases and the V segment lost 7 bases, leaving 12 bases of the junction unmatched. CDR3 coding DNA: TGTGCCAGCAAAAGGGTAGACAGGGTTATTAATGAAAAACTGTTTTTT. Translating gives CASKRVDRVINEKLFF.

The chain uses TRBV7-2 and TRBJ1-4; D is perhaps TRBD1 (5 bases). V dropped 1 base and J dropped 8 bases, with 17 bases sitting between them. The germline V gene encodes CDR1 SGHTA and CDR2 FQGNSA. The CDR3 length is 16 residues. CDR3 in amino acids: CASSLEGDGGSEKLFF. CDR3 nucleotide sequence: TGTGCCAGCAGCTTAGAGGGAGACGGGGGGAGCGAAAAACTGTTTTTT.

V usage is TRBV7-9 and J usage is TRBJ2-1; D gene unclear. Trimming removed 5 bases at V and 4 bases at J, with 9 bases between. The CDR3 extends over 13 amino acids. Germline values: CDR1 SEHNR, CDR2 FQNEAQ (reference sequence). The CDR3: CASSPPRYNEQFF. In DNA, the CDR3 is TGTGCCAGCAGCCCCCCCAGATACAATGAGCAGTTCTTC.

The rearrangement joins TRBV5-1 to TRBJ2-2, with 11 bases aligning to TRBD2. This CDR3 has 18 amino acids. Germline CDR1 reads SGHRS; CDR2 reads YFSETQ. V dropped 4 bases and J dropped 5; count of bases not matched to a gene: 13. CDR3: CASSGLGTSGGRTGELFF. The CDR3 DNA reads as TGCGCCAGCAGCGGGTTGGGTACTAGCGGGGGAAGAACCGGGGAGCTGTTTTTT. The full variable domain, in which reference TRBV5-1 and TRBJ2-2 provide the parts outside the CDR3, is KAGVTQTPRYLIKTRGQQVTLSCSPISGHRSVSWYQQTPGQGLQFLFEYFSETQRNKGNFPGRFSGRQFSNSRSEMNVSTLELGDSALYLCASSGLGTSGGRTGELFFGEGSRLTVL.

This chain connects TRBV10-3 to TRBJ1-5; D is unclear. Trimming shortened V by 1 base and J by 2 bases, and 6 bases separated the two germline ends. Germline V gene sequence: CDR1 ENHRY, CDR2 SYGVKD. This CDR3 is built from 14 residues. CDR3 sequence (DNA): TGTGCCATCAGTGAGTGGCACGGCAATCAGCCCCAGCATTTT. Its translation: CAISEWHGNQPQHF.

This chain links TRBV5-1 with TRBJ2-7; 11 bases agree with TRBD1. CDR3 length equals 15 residues. Germline V lookup: CDR1 SGHRS, CDR2 YFSETQ. After removal of 0 bases from V and 4 bases from J, the junction contained 3 bases not matched to a gene. The chain's CDR3 is CASSLGGQGGYEQYF. The CDR3 DNA sequence: TGCGCCAGCAGCTTGGGGGGACAGGGGGGTTACGAGCAGTACTTC.

In this sample, this clone turned up once. The chain combines TRBV2 with TRBJ2-1; 9 bases fit TRBD2. The J segment lost 4 bases and the V segment lost 2 bases, leaving 3 bases of the junction unmatched. Germline assignment: CDR1 SNHLY and CDR2 FYNNEI. This CDR3 has 15 residues. In nucleotides, the CDR3 is TGTGCCAGCAGTGAACCCAGCGGGGGGTACAATGAGCAGTTCTTC. It translates to CASSEPSGGYNEQFF.

This chain uses TRBV7-2 with TRBJ2-1, with TRBD1 matching 8 bases. The V segment lost 5 bases and the J segment 2 bases; nucleotides outside the gene matches: 2. CDR3 length equals 14 residues. Germline loops: CDR1 SGHTA, CDR2 FQGNSA. CDR3 in DNA: TGTGCCAGCAGCCCGGACAGGGCCTACAATGAGCAGTTCTTC. Amino acids: CASSPDRAYNEQFF.

V usage is TRBV7-6 and J usage is TRBJ1-1; D ambiguous. This CDR3 comprises 15 residues. V gave up 3 bases and J gave up 0 bases, with 11 bases separating them. Germline CDR1 and CDR2: SGHVS and FNYEAQ. CDR3 region: CASSFSSRLNTEAFF. The CDR3 DNA reads TGTGCCAGCAGCTTTAGCAGCCGGCTGAACACTGAAGCTTTCTTT.

The V gene is TRBV7-4, the J gene TRBJ2-7; 9 nucleotides agree with TRBD2. V shed 5 bases and J 0 bases; nucleotides not matched to a gene: 2. The CDR3 sequence is 14 residues long. Germline V gene lookup returns CDR1 SGHVT and CDR2 SQSDAQ. The CDR3: CASSLLAGSYEQYF. The CDR3 DNA reads as TGTGCCAGCAGCCTACTAGCGGGCTCCTACGAGCAGTACTTC.

This clone showed up just a few times. The V call is TRBV5-5, the J call TRBJ2-7; possible D gene TRBD1, 5 bases. Trimming removed 3 bases from V and 2 bases from J, with 18 bases in between. Germline assignment: CDR1 SGHKS and CDR2 YYEKEE (reference sequence). The CDR3 has 16 residues. CDR3 sequence: CASSSGVRQGPYEQYF. The CDR3 DNA reads TGTGCCAGCAGCTCGGGTGTTCGCCAGGGTCCCTACGAGCAGTACTTC.

V usage is TRBV2 and J usage is TRBJ1-1; 7 nucleotides line up with TRBD1. The length of the CDR3 is 13 residues. V shed 6 bases and J 1 base; nucleotides not matched to a gene: 2. The germline V gene has CDR1 SNHLY and CDR2 FYNNEI. The CDR3 nucleotides are TGTGCCAGCAGGGACAGGTGGAACACTGAAGCTTTCTTT. Its protein product is CASRDRWNTEAFF.

V and J are TRBV15 and TRBJ1-1; the D is unclear. Germline-derived CDR1 and CDR2 are LNHNV and YYDKDF (reference sequence). Trimming cost V 1 base and J 1 base, with 10 bases left between them. The CDR3 length is 15 residues. This CDR3 is CATSRVRGANTEAFF. The CDR3 DNA reads TGTGCCACCAGCAGAGTCAGAGGCGCGAACACTGAAGCTTTCTTT.

The chain employs TRBV27 and TRBJ2-7; 10 bases align to TRBD1. The CDR3 has 15 residues. The germline gives CDR1 MNHEY, CDR2 SMNVEV (reference sequence). With 5 bases clipped from V and 4 bases from J, the junction kept 8 bases outside the gene matches. The CDR3 DNA follows: TGTGCCAGCAGTCCCTTTGGGACAGGGGATTACGAGCAGTACTTC. Translating gives CASSPFGTGDYEQYF.

The rearrangement uses TRBV7-9 and TRBJ1-1; D ambiguous. Germline V gene lookup returns CDR1 SEHNR and CDR2 FQNEAQ (reference sequence). The V and J ends lost 5 bases and 5 bases respectively, with 12 bases between them. The CDR3 length is 13 residues. CDR3 protein: CASSPLRVTEAFF. CDR3 DNA: TGTGCCAGCAGCCCACTACGGGTAACTGAAGCTTTCTTT.

The chain carries TRBV9 and TRBJ1-1; D may be TRBD1 (5 bases). The CDR3 is 15 amino acids. From germline, CDR1 is SGDLS and CDR2 YYNGEE. V shed 0 bases and J shed 1 base, with 10 bases lying between them. The CDR3 DNA is TGTGCCAGCAGCGTAGGTGCGGGGGGGAACACTGAAGCTTTCTTT. Encoded protein: CASSVGAGGNTEAFF.

This chain connects TRBV9 to TRBJ1-6; D uncertain. CDR3 size: 14 residues. Germline lookup yields CDR1 SGDLS and CDR2 YYNGEE. V was trimmed by 3 bases and J by 0 bases, leaving 4 bases between them. The CDR3 loop is CASSASSYNSPLHF. The CDR3 nucleotides read TGTGCCAGCAGCGCTAGCTCCTATAATTCACCCCTCCACTTT.

V is TRBV19 and J is TRBJ1-2; D is unclear. The CDR3 has 12 amino acids. V lost 5 bases, J lost 3 bases, and 7 bases lay in between. CDR1 is LNHDA, CDR2 SQIVND, per germline (reference sequence). CDR3 sequence reads: CASSLADYGYTF. Here the CDR3 DNA reads TGTGCCAGTAGTCTAGCGGACTATGGCTACACCTTC.

The gene calls are TRBV6-5 and TRBJ1-1; 7 bases match TRBD1. Germline-derived CDR1 and CDR2 are MNHEY and SVGAGI. V shed 2 bases and J 0 bases; nucleotides not matched to a gene: 6. The CDR3 loop spans 16 amino acids. For the CDR3, the DNA is TGTGCCAGCAGTTACGCCTCCCAGGGGGTGAACACTGAAGCTTTCTTT. It yields the protein CASSYASQGVNTEAFF.

This chain joins TRBV10-2 and TRBJ1-6; 7 bases are a match to TRBD1. The V gene end was trimmed by 2 bases and the J gene end by 10 bases; junction bases not matched to a gene: 14. CDR3 size: 17 residues. CDR1 and CDR2 from the germline V gene are WSHSY and SAAADI. The CDR3 is CASSETRQGAIRSPLHF. The CDR3 nucleotides are TGCGCCAGCAGTGAGACCAGACAGGGAGCAATTAGATCACCCCTCCACTTT.